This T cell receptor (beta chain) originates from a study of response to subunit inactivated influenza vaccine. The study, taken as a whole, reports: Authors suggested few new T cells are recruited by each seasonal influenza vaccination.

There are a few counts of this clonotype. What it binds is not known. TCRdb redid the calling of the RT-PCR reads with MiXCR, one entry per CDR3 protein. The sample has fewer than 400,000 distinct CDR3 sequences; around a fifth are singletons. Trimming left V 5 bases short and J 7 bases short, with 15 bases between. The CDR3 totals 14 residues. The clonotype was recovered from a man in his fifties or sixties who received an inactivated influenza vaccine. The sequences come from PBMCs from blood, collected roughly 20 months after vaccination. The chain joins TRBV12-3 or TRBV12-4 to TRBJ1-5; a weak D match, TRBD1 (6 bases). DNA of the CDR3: TGTGCCAGCAGTCCCCAGGGGAGGCGACAGCCCCAGCATTTT. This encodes CASSPQGRRQPQHF.